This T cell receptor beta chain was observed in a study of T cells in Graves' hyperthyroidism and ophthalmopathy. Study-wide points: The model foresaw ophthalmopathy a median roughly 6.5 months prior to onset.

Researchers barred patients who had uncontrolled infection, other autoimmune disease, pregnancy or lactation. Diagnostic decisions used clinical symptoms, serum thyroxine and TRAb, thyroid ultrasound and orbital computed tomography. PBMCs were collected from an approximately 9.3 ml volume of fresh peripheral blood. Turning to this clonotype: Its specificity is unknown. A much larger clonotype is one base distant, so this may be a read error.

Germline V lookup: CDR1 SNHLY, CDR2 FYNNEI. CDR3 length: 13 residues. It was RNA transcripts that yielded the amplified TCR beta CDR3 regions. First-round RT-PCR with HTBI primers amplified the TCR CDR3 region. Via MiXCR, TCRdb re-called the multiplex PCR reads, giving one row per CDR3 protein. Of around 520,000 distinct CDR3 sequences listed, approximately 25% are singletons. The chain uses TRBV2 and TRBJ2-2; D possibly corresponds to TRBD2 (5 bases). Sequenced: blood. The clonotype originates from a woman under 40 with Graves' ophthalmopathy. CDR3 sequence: CASNPDGTGELLF. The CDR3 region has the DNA TGTGCCAGCAACCCGGACGGCACCGGGGAGCTGTTGTTT. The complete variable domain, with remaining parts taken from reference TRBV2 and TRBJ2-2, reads EPEVTQTPSHQVTQMGQEVILRCVPISNHLYFYWYRQILGQKVEFLVSFYNNEISEKSEIFDDQFSVERPDGSNFTLKIRSTKLEDSAMYFCASNPDGTGELLFGEGSRLTVL.